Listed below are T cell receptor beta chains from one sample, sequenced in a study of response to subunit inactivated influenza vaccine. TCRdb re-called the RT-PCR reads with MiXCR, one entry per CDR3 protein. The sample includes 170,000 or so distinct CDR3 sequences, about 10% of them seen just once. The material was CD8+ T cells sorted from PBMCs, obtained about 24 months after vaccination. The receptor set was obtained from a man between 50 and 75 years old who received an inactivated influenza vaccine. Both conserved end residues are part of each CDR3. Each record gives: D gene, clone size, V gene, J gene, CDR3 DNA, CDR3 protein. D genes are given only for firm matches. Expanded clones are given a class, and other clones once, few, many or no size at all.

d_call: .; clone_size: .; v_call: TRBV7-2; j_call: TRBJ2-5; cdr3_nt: TGTGCCAGCAGCCCAGTGGGCAGCCAAGAGACCCAGTACTTC; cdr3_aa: CASSPVGSQETQYF
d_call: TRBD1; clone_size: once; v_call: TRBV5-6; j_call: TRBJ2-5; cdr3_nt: TGTGCCAGCAGCTTGAACAGACAGGGTGAGACCCAGTACTTC; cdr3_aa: CASSLNRQGETQYF
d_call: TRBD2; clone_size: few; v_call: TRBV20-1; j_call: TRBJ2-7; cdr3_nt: TGCAGTGCTACCGGGACTAGCGGGTACGAGCAGTACTTC; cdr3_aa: CSATGTSGYEQYF
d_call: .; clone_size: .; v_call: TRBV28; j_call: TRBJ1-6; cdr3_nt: TGTGCCAGCACCATTGGATTCGGGGGATACTATAATTCACCCCTCCACTTT; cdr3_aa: CASTIGFGGYYNSPLHF
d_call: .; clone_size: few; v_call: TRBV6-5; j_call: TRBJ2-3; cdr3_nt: TGTGCCAGCAGTTACTCGATAAGGATTCACGATACGCAGTATTTT; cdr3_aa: CASSYSIRIHDTQYF
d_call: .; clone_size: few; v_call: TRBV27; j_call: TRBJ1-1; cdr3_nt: TGTGCCAGCATATCGGGGTTTGGGATCATGGACACTGAAGCTTTCTTT; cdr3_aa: CASISGFGIMDTEAFF
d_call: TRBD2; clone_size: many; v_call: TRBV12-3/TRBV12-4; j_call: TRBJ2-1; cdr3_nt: TGTGCCAGCAGCCCGGGGGGGGTCAATGAGCAGTTCTTC; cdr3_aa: CASSPGGVNEQFF
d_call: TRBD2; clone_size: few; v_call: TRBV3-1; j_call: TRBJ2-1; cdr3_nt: TGTGCCAGCAGCCAAGATTCGGGTAGCGGGAGGTTTCAGTTCTTC; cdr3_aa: CASSQDSGSGRFQFF
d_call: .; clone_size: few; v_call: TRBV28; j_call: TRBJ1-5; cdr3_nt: TGTGCCAGCAGTTTATTCGCAGCCAAGGATCCAGGGAGGAGGTATAGCAATCAGCCCCAGCATTTT; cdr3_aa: CASSLFAAKDPGRRYSNQPQHF
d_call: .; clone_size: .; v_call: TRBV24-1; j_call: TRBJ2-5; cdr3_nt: TGTGCCACCAGTGAGGGCATCCAAGAGACCCAGTACTTC; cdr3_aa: CATSEGIQETQYF
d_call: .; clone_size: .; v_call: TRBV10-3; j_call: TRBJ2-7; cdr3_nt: TGTGCCATCAGTGAGTCTAGGAACCCCTTCTACGAGCAGTACTTC; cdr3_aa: CAISESRNPFYEQYF
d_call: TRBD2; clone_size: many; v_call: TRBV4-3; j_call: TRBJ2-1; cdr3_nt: TGCGCCAGCAGCCAAGCCAGAGCGGGACTCGAATTGCAGTTCTTC; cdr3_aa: CASSQARAGLELQFF
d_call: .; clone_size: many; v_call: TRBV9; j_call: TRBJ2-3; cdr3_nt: TGTGCCAGCAGCGTAGGTCTAGCTATACGGGCAGATACGCAGTATTTT; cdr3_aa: CASSVGLAIRADTQYF
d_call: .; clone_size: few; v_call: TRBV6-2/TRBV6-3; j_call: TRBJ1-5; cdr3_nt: TGTGCCAGCAGTTACCCGTGGGGGGCCCAGCATTTT; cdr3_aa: CASSYPWGAQHF
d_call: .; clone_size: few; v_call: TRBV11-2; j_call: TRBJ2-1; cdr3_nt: TGTGCCAGCAGAAATAGCCGGGCTTCCTACAATGAGCAGTTCTTC; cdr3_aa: CASRNSRASYNEQFF
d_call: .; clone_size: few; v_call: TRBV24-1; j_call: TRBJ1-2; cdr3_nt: TGTGCCACCAGTACTGACGAGCCGGCCAACTATGGCTACACCTTC; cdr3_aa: CATSTDEPANYGYTF
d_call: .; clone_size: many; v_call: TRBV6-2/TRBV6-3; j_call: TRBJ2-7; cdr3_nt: TGTGCCAGCAGCAGAACCGGGTACGAGCAGTACTTC; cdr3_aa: CASSRTGYEQYF
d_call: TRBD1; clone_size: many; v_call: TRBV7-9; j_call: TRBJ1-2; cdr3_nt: TGTGCCAGCAGCCTCGGACAGGGGGATCATGGCTACACCTTC; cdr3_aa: CASSLGQGDHGYTF
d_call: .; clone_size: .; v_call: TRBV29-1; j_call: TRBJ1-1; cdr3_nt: TGCAGCGTTGAAGAGAGTCCCAAACCAGGAGGAGCTTTCTTT; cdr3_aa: CSVEESPKPGGAFF
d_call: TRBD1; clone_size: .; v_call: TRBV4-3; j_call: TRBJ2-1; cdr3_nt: TGCGCCAGCAGCACGGACAGGGGGTCCTACAATGAGCAGTTCTTC; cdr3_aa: CASSTDRGSYNEQFF
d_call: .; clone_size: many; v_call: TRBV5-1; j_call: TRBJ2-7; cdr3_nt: TGCGCCAGCAGCTTGGAGGGAGTCTACGAGCAGTACTTC; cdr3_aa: CASSLEGVYEQYF
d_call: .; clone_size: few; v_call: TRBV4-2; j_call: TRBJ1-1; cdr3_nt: TGTGCCAGCAGCCAAGTTAGGTTAGAGGGGTATGATGAAGCTTTCTTT; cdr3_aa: CASSQVRLEGYDEAFF
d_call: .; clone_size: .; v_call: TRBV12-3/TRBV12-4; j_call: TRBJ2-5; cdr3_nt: TGTGCCAGCAGTACCCCAGGGGAGAGGAGCCAAGAGACCCAGTACTTC; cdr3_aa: CASSTPGERSQETQYF
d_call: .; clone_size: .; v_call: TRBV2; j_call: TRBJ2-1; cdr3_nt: TGTGCCAGCAGTATGACTTACTCCTACAATGAGCAGTTCTTC; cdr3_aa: CASSMTYSYNEQFF
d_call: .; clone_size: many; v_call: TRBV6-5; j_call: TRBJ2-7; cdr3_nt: TGTGCCAGCAGTTACTCGAGTTGGGGGGATGAGTACTTC; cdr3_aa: CASSYSSWGDEYF
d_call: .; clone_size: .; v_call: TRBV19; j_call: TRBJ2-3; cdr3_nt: TGTGCCAGTAGTATGACGGGTCTGCGCACAGATACGCAGTATTTT; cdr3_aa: CASSMTGLRTDTQYF
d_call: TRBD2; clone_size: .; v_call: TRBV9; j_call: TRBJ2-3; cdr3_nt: TGTGCCAGCAGCGTAGCAGGAGCGGGGGGGTTCACAGATACGCAGTATTTT; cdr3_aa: CASSVAGAGGFTDTQYF
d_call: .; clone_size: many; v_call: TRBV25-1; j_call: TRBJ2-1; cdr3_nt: TGTGCCACCTCAGGGTCCTACAATGAGCAGTTCTTC; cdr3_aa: CATSGSYNEQFF
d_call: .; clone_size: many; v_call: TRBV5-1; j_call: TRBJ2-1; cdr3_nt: TGCGCCAGCAGCTTGGCCGGGAGCTCCTACAATGAGCAGTTCTTC; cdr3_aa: CASSLAGSSYNEQFF
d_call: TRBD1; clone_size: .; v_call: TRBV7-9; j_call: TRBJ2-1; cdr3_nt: TGTGCCAGCAGCGCTGAGGGGGCTGAGCAGTTCTTC; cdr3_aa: CASSAEGAEQFF
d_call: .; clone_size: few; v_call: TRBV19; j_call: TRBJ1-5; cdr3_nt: TGTGCCAGTAGCCGATTACAGTTGAGCAATCAGCCCCAGCATTTT; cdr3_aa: CASSRLQLSNQPQHF
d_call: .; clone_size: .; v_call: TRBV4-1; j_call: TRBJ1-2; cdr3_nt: TGCGCCAGCAGCCAAGACGAGGGTGGCGGTGGCTACACCTTC; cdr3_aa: CASSQDEGGGGYTF
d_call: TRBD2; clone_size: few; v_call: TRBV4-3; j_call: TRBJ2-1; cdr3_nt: TGCGCCAGCAGCCAAGGACTAGCGGGAGGGTATGAGCAGTTCTTC; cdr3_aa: CASSQGLAGGYEQFF
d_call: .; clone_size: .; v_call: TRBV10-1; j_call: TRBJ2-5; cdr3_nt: TGCGCCAGCAGTGACTTCCAAGAGACCCAGTACTTC; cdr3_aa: CASSDFQETQYF
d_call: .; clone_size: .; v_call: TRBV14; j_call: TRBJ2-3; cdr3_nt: TGTGCCAGCAGCCAAGTGGGGGCGGTTTATATCGCAGATACGCAGTATTTT; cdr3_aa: CASSQVGAVYIADTQYF
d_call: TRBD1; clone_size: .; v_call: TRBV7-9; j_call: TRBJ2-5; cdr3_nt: TGTGCCAGCAGCTTATTACAGGGGGGAGAGACCCAGTACTTC; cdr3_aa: CASSLLQGGETQYF
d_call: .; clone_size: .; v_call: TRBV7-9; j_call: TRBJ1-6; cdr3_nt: TGTGCCAGCAGCTTAGGGGGGGTGATTTCACCCCTCCACTTT; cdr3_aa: CASSLGGVISPLHF
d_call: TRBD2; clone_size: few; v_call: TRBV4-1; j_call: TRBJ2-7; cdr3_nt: TGCGCCAGCAGCAAATTAGCGGGGGGGCTTTACGAGCAGTACTTC; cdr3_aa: CASSKLAGGLYEQYF
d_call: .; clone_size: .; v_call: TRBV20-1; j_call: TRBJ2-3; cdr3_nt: TGCAGTGCTGATACGGACACTGAATACACAGATACGCAGTATTTT; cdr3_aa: CSADTDTEYTDTQYF
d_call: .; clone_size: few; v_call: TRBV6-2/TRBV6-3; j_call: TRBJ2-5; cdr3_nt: TGTGCCAGCAGTTACTCGACCGGTTTTAAGGAGACCCAGTACTTC; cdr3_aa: CASSYSTGFKETQYF
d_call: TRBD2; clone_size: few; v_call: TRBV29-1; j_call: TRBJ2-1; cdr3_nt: TGCAGCGTAACTAGCGGGGGGGCGATTGAGCAGTTCTTC; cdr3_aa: CSVTSGGAIEQFF
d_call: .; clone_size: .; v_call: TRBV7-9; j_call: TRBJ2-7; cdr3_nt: TGTGCCAGCAGCTTAGCGTTGAGGAACTACGAGCAGTACTTC; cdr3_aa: CASSLALRNYEQYF
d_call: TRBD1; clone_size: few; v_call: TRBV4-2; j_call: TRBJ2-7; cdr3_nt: TGTGCCAGCAGCCAAGGGACCCGGACAGGCCTCTTTTACTTC; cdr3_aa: CASSQGTRTGLFYF
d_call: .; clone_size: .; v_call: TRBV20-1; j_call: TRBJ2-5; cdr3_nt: TGCAGTGCTGATAGTTTGGGACGGCAACAAGAGACCCAGTACTTC; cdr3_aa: CSADSLGRQQETQYF
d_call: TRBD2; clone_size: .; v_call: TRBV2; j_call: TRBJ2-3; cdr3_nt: TGTGCCAGCAGGGCGACTAGCGGGAGTGCAGATACGCAGTATTTT; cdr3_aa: CASRATSGSADTQYF
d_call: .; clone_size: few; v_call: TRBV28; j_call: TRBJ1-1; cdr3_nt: TGTGCCAGCAGTTTAGATGACACTGAAGCTTTCTTT; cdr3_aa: CASSLDDTEAFF
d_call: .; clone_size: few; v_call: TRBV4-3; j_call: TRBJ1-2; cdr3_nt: TGCGCCAGCAGCCAAGATCGTATTATTAACTATGGCTACACCTTC; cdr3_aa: CASSQDRIINYGYTF
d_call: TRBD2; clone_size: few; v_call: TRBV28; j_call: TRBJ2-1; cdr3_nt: TGTGCCAGCAGTCCAACCAGCGGGGGGCTCAATGAGCAGTTCTTC; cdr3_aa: CASSPTSGGLNEQFF
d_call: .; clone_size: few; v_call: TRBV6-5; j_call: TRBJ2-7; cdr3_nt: TGTGCCAGCAGTTATACGGGAGCCTACGAGCAGTACTTC; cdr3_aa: CASSYTGAYEQYF
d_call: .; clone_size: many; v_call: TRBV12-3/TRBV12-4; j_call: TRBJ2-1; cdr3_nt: TGTGCCAGCAGTACACGGACTACAACCTACAATGAGCAGTTCTTC; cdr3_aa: CASSTRTTTYNEQFF
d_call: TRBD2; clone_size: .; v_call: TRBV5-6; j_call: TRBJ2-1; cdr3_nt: TGTGCCAGCAGCTTGGGAGTGGGAGGGCCTTTCAATGAGCAGTTCTTC; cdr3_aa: CASSLGVGGPFNEQFF
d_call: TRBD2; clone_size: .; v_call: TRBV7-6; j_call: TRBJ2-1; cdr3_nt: TGTGCCAGCAGCTTACCAGATCAGACTAGCTCGAGGGACAATGAGCAGTTCTTC; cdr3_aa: CASSLPDQTSSRDNEQFF
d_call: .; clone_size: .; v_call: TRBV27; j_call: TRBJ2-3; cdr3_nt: TGTGCCAGCAGTTTCCTCTATGACACAGATACGCAGTATTTT; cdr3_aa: CASSFLYDTDTQYF
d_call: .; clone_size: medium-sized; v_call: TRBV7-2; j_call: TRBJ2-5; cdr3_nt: TGTGCCAGCAGCTTAGTCGGGTTCGAGACCCAGTACTTC; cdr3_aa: CASSLVGFETQYF
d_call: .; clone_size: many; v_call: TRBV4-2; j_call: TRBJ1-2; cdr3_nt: TGTGCCAGCAGCCCATTCGCAGGTACGAGTAACTATGGCTACACCTTC; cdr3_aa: CASSPFAGTSNYGYTF